The source of this TCR beta chain is a study of blood T cell repertoires in COVID-19. Background on the study: Sources were T cells, B-cell-depleted T cells, or PBMCs; the material itself was cDNA or gDNA.

There are 13 residues in the CDR3. The ends were cut back, 6 bases at V and 4 bases at J, with 9 bases in the middle. Clinical histories supplied by participants themselves formed the basis of cohort assignment. Resolution of symptoms, clearance, or two negative PCRs was present in recovered Cohort 3 donors. The table came from immunoSEQ multiplex PCR; TCRdb's copy has only in-frame clones and leaves some out. The table lists 250,000 to 350,000 clones, 80% to 95% of them singletons. The specimen sequenced was PBMCs or T cells enriched from blood (not recorded which). The receptor comes from a woman in her 30s who had recovered from COVID-19. The chain couples TRBV12-3 or TRBV12-4 to TRBJ2-2; D might be TRBD1 (5 bases). The CDR3 protein is CASRQTGTGELFF. In nucleotides, the CDR3 is TGTGCCAGCAGACAAACAGGCACCGGGGAGCTGTTTTTT.